This T cell receptor (beta chain) emerged from a study of blood T cell repertoires in COVID-19. The CDR3 is 10 amino acids. Trimming cost V 8 bases and J 4 bases, with 5 bases left between them. Germline V gives CDR1 SNHLY, CDR2 FYNNEI. Sequencing was performed with immunoSEQ multiplex PCR; in TCRdb, only in-frame clones are kept and a portion is missing. The sample yields 200,000 to 250,000 clones, 83% seen once. The source material was peripheral blood. This TCR came from a woman aged 30 to 39 with COVID-19, enrolled during active disease. The V and J genes are TRBV2 and TRBJ2-5; D unresolved. Here the CDR3 DNA reads TGTGCCAGCTCAGGAGAGACCCAGTACTTC. This encodes CASSGETQYF.